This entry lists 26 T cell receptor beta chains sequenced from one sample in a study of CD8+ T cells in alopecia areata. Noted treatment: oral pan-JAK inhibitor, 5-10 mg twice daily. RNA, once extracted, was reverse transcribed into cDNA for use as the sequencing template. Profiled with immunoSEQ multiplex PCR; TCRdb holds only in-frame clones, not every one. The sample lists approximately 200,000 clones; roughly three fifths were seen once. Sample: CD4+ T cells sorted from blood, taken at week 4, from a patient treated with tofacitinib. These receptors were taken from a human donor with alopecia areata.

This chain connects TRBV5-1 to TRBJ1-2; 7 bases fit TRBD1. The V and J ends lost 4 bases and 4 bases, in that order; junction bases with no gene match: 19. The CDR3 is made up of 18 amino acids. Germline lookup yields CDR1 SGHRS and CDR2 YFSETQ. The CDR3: CASSPRDSSLSDVYGYTF. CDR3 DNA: TGCGCCAGCAGCCCTAGGGACAGTTCCCTCTCTGATGTCTATGGCTACACCTTC. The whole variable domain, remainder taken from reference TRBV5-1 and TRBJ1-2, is KAGVTQTPRYLIKTRGQQVTLSCSPISGHRSVSWYQQTPGQGLQFLFEYFSETQRNKGNFPGRFSGRQFSNSRSEMNVSTLELGDSALYLCASSPRDSSLSDVYGYTFGSGTRLTVV.

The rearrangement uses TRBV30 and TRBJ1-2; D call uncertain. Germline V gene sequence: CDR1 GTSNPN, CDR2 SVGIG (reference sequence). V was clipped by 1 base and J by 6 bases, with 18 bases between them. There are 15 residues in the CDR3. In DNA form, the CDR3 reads TGTGCCTGGAGTGCCTTCTCGGGGTGGGGAGATGGCTACACCTTC. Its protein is CAWSAFSGWGDGYTF.

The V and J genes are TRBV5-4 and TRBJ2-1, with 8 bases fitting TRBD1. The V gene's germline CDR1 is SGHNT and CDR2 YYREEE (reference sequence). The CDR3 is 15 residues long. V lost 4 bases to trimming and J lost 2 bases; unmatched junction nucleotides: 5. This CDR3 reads CASSPGQGTYNEQFF. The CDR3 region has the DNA TGTGCCAGCAGCCCAGGACAGGGTACCTACAATGAGCAGTTCTTC.

CDR3 nucleotides: TGCAGCGTGCGACCAGGGGTGGGGTACGAGCAGTACTTC. Its protein product is CSVRPGVGYEQYF. The chain combines TRBV29-1 with TRBJ2-7; maybe TRBD1 (6 bases). V was cut by 6 bases and J by 4 bases, with 16 bases left in between. Looked up from germline, CDR1 is SQVTM and CDR2 is ANQGSEA. The CDR3 totals 13 residues.

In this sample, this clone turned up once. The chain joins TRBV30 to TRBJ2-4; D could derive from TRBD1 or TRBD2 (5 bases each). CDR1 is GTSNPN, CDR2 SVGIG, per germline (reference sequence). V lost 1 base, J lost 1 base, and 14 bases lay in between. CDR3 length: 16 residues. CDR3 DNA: TGTGCCTGGAGTGGTTATGTGGGGGAGGCCAAAAACATTCAGTACTTC. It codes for CAWSGYVGEAKNIQYF.

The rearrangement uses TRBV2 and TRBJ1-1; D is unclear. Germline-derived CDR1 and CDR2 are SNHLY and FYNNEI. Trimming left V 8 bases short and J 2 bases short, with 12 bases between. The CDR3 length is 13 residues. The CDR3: CASCSEANTEAFF. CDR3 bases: TGTGCCAGCTGTTCTGAGGCAAACACTGAAGCTTTCTTT.

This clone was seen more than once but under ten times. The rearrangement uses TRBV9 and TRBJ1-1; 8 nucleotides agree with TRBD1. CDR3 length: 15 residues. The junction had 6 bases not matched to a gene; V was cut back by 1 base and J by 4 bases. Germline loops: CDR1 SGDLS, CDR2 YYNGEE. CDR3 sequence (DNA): TGTGCCAGCAGCGTACAGGGGGCCGGGGGCACTGAAGCTTTCTTT. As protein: CASSVQGAGGTEAFF.

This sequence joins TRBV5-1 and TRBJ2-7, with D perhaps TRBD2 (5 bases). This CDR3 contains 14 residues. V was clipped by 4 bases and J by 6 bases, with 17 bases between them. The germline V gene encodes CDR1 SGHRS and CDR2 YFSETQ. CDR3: CASSPDLDLPEQYF. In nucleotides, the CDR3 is TGCGCCAGCAGCCCGGACTTAGACCTCCCCGAGCAGTACTTC.

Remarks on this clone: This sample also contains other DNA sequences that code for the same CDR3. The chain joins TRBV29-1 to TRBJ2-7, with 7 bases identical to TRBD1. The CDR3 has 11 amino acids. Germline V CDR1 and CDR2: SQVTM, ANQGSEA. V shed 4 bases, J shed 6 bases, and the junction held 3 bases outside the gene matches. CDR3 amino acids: CSVGQGGEQYF. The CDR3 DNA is TGCAGCGTTGGACAGGGCGGCGAGCAGTACTTC.

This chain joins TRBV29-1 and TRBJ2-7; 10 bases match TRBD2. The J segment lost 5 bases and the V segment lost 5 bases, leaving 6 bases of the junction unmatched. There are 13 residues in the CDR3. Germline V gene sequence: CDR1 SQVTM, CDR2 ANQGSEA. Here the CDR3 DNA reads TGCAGCGTTTTACTAGCGGGGTTGGACGAGCAGTACTTC. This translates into CSVLLAGLDEQYF.

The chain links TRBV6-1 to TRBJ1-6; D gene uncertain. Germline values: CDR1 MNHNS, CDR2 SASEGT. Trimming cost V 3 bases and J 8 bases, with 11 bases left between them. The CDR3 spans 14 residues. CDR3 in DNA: TGTGCCAGCAGTGATTGGGCGAGAGATTCACCCCTCCACTTT. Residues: CASSDWARDSPLHF.

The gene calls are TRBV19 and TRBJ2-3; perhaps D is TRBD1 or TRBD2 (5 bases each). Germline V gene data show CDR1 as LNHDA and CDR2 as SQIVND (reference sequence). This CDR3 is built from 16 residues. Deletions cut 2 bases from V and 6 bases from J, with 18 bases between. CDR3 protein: CASSIWGGEEDDTQYF. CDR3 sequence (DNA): TGTGCCAGTAGTATATGGGGCGGTGAGGAGGACGATACGCAGTATTTT.

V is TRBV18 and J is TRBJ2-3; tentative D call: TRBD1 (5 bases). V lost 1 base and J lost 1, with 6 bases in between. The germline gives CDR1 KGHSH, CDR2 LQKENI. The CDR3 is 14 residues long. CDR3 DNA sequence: TGTGCCAGCTCACCACAACAGGGCACAGATACGCAGTATTTT. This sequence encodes CASSPQQGTDTQYF.

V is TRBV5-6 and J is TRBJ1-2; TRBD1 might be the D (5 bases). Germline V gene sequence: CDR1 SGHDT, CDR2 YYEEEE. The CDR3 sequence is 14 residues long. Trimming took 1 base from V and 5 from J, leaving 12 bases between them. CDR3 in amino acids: CASSLSGATYGYTF. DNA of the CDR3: TGTGCCAGCAGCTTGTCCGGGGCCACTTATGGCTACACCTTC.

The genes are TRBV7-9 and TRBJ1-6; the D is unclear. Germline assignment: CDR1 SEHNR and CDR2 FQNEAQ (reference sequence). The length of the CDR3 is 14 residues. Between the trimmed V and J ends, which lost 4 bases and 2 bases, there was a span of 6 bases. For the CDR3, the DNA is TGTGCCAGCAGCTCTACCACCTATAATTCACCCCTCCACTTT. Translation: CASSSTTYNSPLHF.

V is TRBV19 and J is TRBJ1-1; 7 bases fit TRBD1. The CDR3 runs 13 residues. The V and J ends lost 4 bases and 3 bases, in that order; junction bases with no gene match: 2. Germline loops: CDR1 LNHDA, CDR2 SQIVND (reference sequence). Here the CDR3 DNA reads TGTGCCAGTAGTAACACAGGGGACACTGAAGCTTTCTTT. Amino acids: CASSNTGDTEAFF.

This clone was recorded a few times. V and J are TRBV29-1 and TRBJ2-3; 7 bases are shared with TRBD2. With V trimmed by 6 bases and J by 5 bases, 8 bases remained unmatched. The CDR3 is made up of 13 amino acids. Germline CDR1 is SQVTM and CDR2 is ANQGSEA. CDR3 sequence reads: CSVRGTIQDTQYF. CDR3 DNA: TGCAGCGTCCGGGGGACTATACAAGATACGCAGTATTTT.

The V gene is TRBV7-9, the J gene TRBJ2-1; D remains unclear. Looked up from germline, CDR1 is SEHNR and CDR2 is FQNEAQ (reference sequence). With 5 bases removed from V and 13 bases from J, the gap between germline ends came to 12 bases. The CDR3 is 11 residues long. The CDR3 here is CASSPADVQFF. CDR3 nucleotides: TGTGCCAGCAGCCCGGCGGATGTTCAGTTCTTC.

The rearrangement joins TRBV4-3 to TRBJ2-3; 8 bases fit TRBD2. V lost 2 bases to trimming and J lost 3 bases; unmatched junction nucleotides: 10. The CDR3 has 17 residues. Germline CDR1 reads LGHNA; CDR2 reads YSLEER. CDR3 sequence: CASSQLRGGRETDTQYF. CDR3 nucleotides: TGCGCCAGCAGCCAATTACGGGGGGGCCGTGAAACAGATACGCAGTATTTT.

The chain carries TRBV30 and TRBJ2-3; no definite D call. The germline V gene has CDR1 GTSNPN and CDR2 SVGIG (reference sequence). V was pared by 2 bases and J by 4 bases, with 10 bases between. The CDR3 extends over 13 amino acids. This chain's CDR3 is CAWSLDPPDTQYF. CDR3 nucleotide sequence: TGTGCCTGGAGTCTAGATCCCCCAGATACGCAGTATTTT.

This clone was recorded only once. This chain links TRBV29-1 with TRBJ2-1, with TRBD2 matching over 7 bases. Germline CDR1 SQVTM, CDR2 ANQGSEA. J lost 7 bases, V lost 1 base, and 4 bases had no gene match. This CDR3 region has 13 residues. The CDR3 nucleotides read TGCAGCGTTGAAGCCTCCGGGGGGAATGAGCAGTTCTTC. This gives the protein CSVEASGGNEQFF.

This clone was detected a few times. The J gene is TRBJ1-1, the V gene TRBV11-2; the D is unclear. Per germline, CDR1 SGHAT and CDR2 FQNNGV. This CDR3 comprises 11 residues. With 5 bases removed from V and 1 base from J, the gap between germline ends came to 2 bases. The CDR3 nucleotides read TGTGCCAGCAGCCCGAACACTGAAGCTTTCTTT. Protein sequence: CASSPNTEAFF. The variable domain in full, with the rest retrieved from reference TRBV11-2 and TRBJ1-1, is EAGVAQSPRYKIIEKRQSVAFWCNPISGHATLYWYQQILGQGPKLLIQFQNNGVVDDSQLPKDRFSAERLKGVDSTLKIQPAKLEDSAVYLCASSPNTEAFFGQGTRLTVV.

As DNA, the CDR3 is TGTGCCTGGAGCACGCTCGGGGTAAACACCGGGGAGCTGTTTTTT. Amino acid sequence: CAWSTLGVNTGELFF. The chain joins TRBV30 to TRBJ2-2, with a possible D match to TRBD2 (5 bases). The CDR3 runs 15 residues. The V gene's germline CDR1 is GTSNPN and CDR2 SVGIG (reference sequence). Trimming removed 3 bases at V and 2 bases at J, with 13 bases between.

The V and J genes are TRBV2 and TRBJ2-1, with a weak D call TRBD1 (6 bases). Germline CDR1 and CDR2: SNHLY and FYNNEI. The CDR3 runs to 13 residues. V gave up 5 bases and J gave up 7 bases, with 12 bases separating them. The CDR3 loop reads CASSYVQGNEQFF. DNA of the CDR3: TGTGCCAGCAGTTACGTACAGGGAAATGAGCAGTTCTTC.

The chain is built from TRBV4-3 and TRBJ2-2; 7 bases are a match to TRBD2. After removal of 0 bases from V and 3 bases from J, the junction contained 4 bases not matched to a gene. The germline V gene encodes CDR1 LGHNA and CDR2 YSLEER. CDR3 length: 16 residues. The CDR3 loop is CASSQDWTSDTGELFF. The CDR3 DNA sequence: TGCGCCAGCAGCCAAGATTGGACTAGTGACACCGGGGAGCTGTTTTTT.

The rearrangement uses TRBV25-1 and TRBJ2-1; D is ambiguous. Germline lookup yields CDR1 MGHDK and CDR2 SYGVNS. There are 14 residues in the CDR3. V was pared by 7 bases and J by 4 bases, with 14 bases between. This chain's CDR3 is CASTETSLYNEQFF. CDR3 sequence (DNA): TGTGCCAGCACCGAGACATCCCTATACAATGAGCAGTTCTTC.